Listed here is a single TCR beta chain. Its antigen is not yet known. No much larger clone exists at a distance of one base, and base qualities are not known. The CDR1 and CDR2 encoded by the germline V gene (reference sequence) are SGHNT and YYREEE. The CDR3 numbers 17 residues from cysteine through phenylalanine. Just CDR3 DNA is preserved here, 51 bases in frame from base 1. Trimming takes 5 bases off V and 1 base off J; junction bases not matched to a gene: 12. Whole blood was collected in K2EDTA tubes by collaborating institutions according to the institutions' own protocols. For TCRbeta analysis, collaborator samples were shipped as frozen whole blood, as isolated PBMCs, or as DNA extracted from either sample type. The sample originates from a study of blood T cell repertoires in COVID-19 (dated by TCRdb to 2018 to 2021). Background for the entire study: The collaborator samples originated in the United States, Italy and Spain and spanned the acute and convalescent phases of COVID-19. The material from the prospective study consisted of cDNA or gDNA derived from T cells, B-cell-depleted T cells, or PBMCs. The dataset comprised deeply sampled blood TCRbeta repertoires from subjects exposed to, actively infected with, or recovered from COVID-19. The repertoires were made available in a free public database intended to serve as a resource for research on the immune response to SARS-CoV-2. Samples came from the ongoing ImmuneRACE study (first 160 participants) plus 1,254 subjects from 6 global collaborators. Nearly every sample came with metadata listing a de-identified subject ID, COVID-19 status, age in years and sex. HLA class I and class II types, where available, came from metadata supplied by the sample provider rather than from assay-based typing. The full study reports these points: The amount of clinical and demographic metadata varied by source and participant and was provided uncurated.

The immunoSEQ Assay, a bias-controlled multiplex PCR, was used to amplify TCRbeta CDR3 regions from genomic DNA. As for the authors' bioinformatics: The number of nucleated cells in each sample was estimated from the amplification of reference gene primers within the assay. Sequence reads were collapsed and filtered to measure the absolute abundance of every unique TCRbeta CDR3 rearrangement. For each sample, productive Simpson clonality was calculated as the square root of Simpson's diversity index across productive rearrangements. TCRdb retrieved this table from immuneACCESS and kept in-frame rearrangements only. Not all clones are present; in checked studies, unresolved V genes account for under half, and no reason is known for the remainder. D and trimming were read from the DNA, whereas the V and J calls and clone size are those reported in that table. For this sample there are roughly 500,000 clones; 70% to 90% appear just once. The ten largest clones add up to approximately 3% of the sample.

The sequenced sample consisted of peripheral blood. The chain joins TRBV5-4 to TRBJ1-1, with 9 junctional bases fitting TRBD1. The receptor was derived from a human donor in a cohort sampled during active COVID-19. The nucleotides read TGTGCCAGCAGGCCGAACAGGGGGCAATTGGGGAACACTGAAGCTTTCTTT. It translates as CASRPNRGQLGNTEAFF.